This TCR beta chain was identified during a study of T cells in Graves' hyperthyroidism and ophthalmopathy. TCR beta CDR3 sequences were amplified from RNA transcripts. The TCR CDR3 was amplified in a first-round RT-PCR using the HTBI primer set. A single record per CDR3 protein comes from TCRdb applying MiXCR to the multiplex PCR reads. The repertoire consists of approximately 640,000 distinct CDR3 sequences, with 15% to 20% occurring once and the leading ten covering 3% to 4%. V shed 2 bases and J shed 4 bases, with 9 bases lying between them. In germline, CDR1 is SGHTA, CDR2 FQGNSA. The CDR3 is made up of 14 amino acids.

The genes are TRBV7-2 and TRBJ2-1, with D hard to call. This receptor was identified in a woman aged 30 to 39 with Graves' hyperthyroidism. The source material was blood. CDR3 sequence (DNA): TGTGCCAGCAGCTTACGGAGAGCGTACAATGAGCAGTTCTTC. This translates into CASSLRRAYNEQFF.